These 18 T cell receptor beta chains share one sample of origin, sequenced in a study of cytomegalovirus exposure and HLA in healthy donors. Primers for the PCR totalled 60 Vbeta and 13 Jbeta. Assay: immunoSEQ multiplex PCR; the TCRdb copy retains only in-frame clones and omits some. This table holds 85,000 to 100,000 clones, 60% to 85% found once. The sample taken for sequencing was PBMCs. Receptor source: a man aged 50 or older in good health and CMV-seropositive.

V gene TRBV5-1 combines with J gene TRBJ1-3; 7 nucleotides align to TRBD1. The germline V gene has CDR1 SGHRS and CDR2 YFSETQ. The CDR3 sequence is 15 residues long. Trimming took 4 bases from V and 1 from J; bases not matched to a gene: 5. This CDR3 reads CASSPETGSGNTIYF. The CDR3 DNA follows: TGCGCCAGCAGCCCAGAGACAGGGTCTGGAAACACCATATATTTT.

The sample holds one count of this clone. CDR3 coding DNA: TGCGCCAGCAGCCAAGAGGTGGAGTATGAGCAGTTCTTC. Protein product: CASSQEVEYEQFF. V usage is TRBV4-3 and J usage is TRBJ2-1; D uncertain. This CDR3 region has 13 residues. Germline values: CDR1 LGHNA, CDR2 YSLEER. Trimming removed 0 bases from V and 8 bases from J, with 8 bases in between.

This chain uses TRBV19 with TRBJ1-1; D is unclear. This CDR3 is built from 11 residues. CDR1 LNHDA and CDR2 SQIVND come from the germline V gene (reference sequence). Trimming removed 5 bases at V and 4 bases at J, with 5 bases between. Here the CDR3 reads CASSLRTEAFF. The CDR3 nucleotides read TGTGCCAGTAGTCTACGCACTGAAGCTTTCTTT.

The sample holds one count of this clone. V usage is TRBV11-1 and J usage is TRBJ2-2; TRBD2 might be the D (6 bases). CDR3 length: 14 residues. Between the trimmed V and J ends, which lost 5 bases and 6 bases, there was a span of 13 bases. CDR1 is SGHAT, CDR2 FQDESV, per germline (reference sequence). For the CDR3, the DNA is TGTGCCAGCAGCCGCCCCGGGGGACCCGGGGAGCTGTTTTTT. This sequence encodes CASSRPGGPGELFF.

V is TRBV13 and J is TRBJ1-1; D not resolved. The germline V and J ends were trimmed by 5 bases and 5 bases, with 15 bases remaining between them. The CDR3 runs 14 residues. Germline CDR1 PRHDT, CDR2 FYEKMQ (reference sequence). The CDR3 nucleotides are TGTGCCAGCAGCGCTTCGTCAGGAGGGACTGAAGCTTTCTTT. The encoded protein is CASSASSGGTEAFF.

This clone was picked up one time. The V gene is TRBV6-5, the J gene TRBJ1-1; D is perhaps TRBD1 (6 bases). Germline CDR1 is MNHEY and CDR2 is SVGAGI. This CDR3 is 15 amino acids long. V shed 4 bases and J shed 3 bases, with 15 bases lying between them. The DNA of the CDR3 is TGTGCCAGCAGTTCCCTACTGACAGGCTACACTGAAGCTTTCTTT. Protein product: CASSSLLTGYTEAFF.

This chain connects TRBV9 to TRBJ2-2, with 11 bases matching TRBD2. CDR1 and CDR2 (germline): SGDLS, YYNGEE. The J segment lost 5 bases and the V segment lost 2 bases, leaving 5 bases of the junction unmatched. The CDR3 sequence is 16 residues long. CDR3 DNA: TGTGCCAGCAGCGTCCCGACTAGCGGGGATACCGGGGAGCTGTTTTTT. Translated, it gives CASSVPTSGDTGELFF.

The J gene is TRBJ1-2, the V gene TRBV7-2; perhaps TRBD1 as D (6 bases). Trimming removed 3 bases at V and 5 bases at J, with 13 bases between. The CDR3 is 14 amino acids. Per germline, CDR1 SGHTA and CDR2 FQGNSA. Here the CDR3 reads CASSFGQRGYGYTF. The CDR3 DNA sequence: TGTGCCAGCAGCTTCGGACAGAGAGGGTATGGCTACACCTTC.

The V call is TRBV7-2, the J call TRBJ2-5; TRBD2 agrees at 8 bases. The CDR3 totals 14 residues. Germline CDR1 SGHTA, CDR2 FQGNSA. V dropped 3 bases and J dropped 7; count of bases not matched to a gene: 7. The CDR3 is CASSFGAGEGTQYF. CDR3 in DNA: TGTGCCAGCAGCTTCGGAGCGGGGGAAGGGACCCAGTACTTC.

This clone has a handful of counts. The DNA of the CDR3 is TGCAGCGTCTTCCAGGCGACGACTAGCGGGGAAACCTACGAGCAGTACTTC. Residues: CSVFQATTSGETYEQYF. The genes are TRBV29-1 and TRBJ2-7; the match to TRBD2 covers 11 bases. The CDR3 length is 17 residues. The trim removed 6 bases at V and 2 bases at J, leaving 15 bases unmatched. The germline gives CDR1 SQVTM, CDR2 ANQGSEA.

The J gene is TRBJ1-1, the V gene TRBV27; TRBD1 is a possible D gene (6 bases). V was cut by 5 bases and J by 5 bases, with 15 bases left in between. The CDR3 runs 14 residues. CDR1 MNHEY and CDR2 SMNVEV come from the germline V gene (reference sequence). DNA of the CDR3: TGTGCCAGCAGTCAACAGGGAAGAGGGACTGAAGCTTTCTTT. The encoded protein is CASSQQGRGTEAFF.

About this clone: A read error may produce the germline difference seen at one junction end. V usage is TRBV29-1 and J usage is TRBJ1-2; D may be TRBD1 (6 bases). The germline CDR1 and CDR2 sequences are SQVTM and ANQGSEA. The length of the CDR3 is 13 residues. CDR3 nucleotide sequence: TGCAGCGTTGCTCTAGGACAGAACTATGGCTACCCCTTC. It translates to CSVALGQNYGYPF.

The V call is TRBV9, the J call TRBJ1-3, with D uncertain. This CDR3 has 14 residues. The germline CDR1 and CDR2 sequences are SGDLS and YYNGEE. Between the trimmed V and J ends, which lost 2 bases and 3 bases, there was a span of 9 bases. CDR3 in amino acids: CASSVVGDGNTIYF. DNA of the CDR3: TGTGCCAGCAGCGTCGTCGGGGATGGAAACACCATATATTTT.

This clone was seen a handful of times. This chain joins TRBV29-1 and TRBJ1-2, with a possible D match to TRBD1 (5 bases). Trimming stripped 7 bases from V and 12 bases from J, with 18 bases between. The CDR3 is 11 residues long. Germline lookup yields CDR1 SQVTM and CDR2 ANQGSEA. CDR3 in DNA: TGCAGCGCCCTGTCCGGGGGAGTGCACACCTTC. It encodes CSALSGGVHTF.

The chain is built from TRBV7-2 and TRBJ1-5, with 9 bases that match TRBD1. Unmatched junction bases numbered 8, after V lost 5 bases and J lost 6 bases. This CDR3 is built from 15 residues. CDR1 and CDR2 (germline): SGHTA, FQGNSA. CDR3 residues: CASSQGQGGGQPQHF. CDR3 sequence (DNA): TGTGCCAGCAGCCAGGGACAGGGAGGAGGTCAGCCCCAGCATTTT.

This clone was seen only a few times. The chain has TRBV7-2 and TRBJ2-7; 11 bases are shared with TRBD2. CDR3 length: 16 amino acids. Germline lookup yields CDR1 SGHTA and CDR2 FQGNSA. V gave up 4 bases and J gave up 4 bases; unmatched junction bases: 9. DNA for the CDR3: TGTGCCAGCAGCTCAGCGGGGACTAGCGGACGTTACGAGCAGTACTTC. Its translation: CASSSAGTSGRYEQYF.

The rearrangement uses TRBV27 and TRBJ2-7, with D possibly matching TRBD1 (5 bases). Germline-derived CDR1 and CDR2 are MNHEY and SMNVEV (reference sequence). Trimming removed 3 bases at V and 0 bases at J, with 6 bases between. The CDR3 loop spans 13 amino acids. CDR3 protein: CASSLTDSYEQYF. The CDR3 coding sequence is TGTGCCAGCAGTTTGACAGACTCCTACGAGCAGTACTTC.

The V call is TRBV29-1, the J call TRBJ1-5, with a weak D call TRBD1 (5 bases). The V end lost 7 bases, the J end lost 6 bases, and 13 bases lay between the germline ends. Germline V gene lookup returns CDR1 SQVTM and CDR2 ANQGSEA. This CDR3 contains 12 residues. DNA of the CDR3: TGCAGCGGCGGGGGGGTCGTTCAGCCCCAGCATTTT. Translation gives CSGGGVVQPQHF.